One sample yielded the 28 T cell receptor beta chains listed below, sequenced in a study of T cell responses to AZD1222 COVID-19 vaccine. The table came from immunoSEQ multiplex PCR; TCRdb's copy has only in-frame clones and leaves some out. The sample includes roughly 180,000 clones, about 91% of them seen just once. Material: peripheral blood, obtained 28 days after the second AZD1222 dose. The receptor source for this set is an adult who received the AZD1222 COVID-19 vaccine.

CDR3 nucleotides: TGTGCCAGCAGCTTCTGGACTAGCGATACTTCTAGCACAGATACGCAGTATTTT. It specifies CASSFWTSDTSSTDTQYF. The chain has TRBV7-9 and TRBJ2-3, with 9 bases lining up with TRBD2. The CDR3 has 18 amino acids. J was trimmed by 0 bases and V by 3 bases; bases with no gene match: 10. Germline CDR1 and CDR2: SEHNR and FQNEAQ (reference sequence).

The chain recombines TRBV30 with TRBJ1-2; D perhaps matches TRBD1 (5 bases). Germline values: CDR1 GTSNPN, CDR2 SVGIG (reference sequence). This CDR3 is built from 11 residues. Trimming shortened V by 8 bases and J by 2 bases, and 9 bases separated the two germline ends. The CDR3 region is CAGGENYGYTF. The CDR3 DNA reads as TGTGCCGGAGGGGAGAACTATGGCTACACCTTC.

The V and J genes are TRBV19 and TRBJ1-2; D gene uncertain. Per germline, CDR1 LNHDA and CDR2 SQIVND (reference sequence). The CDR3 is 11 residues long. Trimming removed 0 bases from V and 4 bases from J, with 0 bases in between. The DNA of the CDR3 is TGTGCCAGTAGTATAGACTATGGCTACACCTTC. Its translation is CASSIDYGYTF.

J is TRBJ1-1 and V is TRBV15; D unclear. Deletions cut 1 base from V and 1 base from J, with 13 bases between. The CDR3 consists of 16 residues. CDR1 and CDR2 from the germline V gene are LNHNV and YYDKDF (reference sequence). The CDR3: CATSRGVFRTNTEAFF. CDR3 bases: TGTGCCACCAGCAGAGGGGTTTTTCGGACGAACACTGAAGCTTTCTTT.

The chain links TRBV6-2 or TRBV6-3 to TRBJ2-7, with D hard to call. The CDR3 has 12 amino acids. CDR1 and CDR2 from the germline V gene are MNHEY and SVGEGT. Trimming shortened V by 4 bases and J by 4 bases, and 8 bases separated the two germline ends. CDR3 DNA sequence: TGTGCCAGCAGTTCCGATACATACGAGCAGTACTTC. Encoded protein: CASSSDTYEQYF.

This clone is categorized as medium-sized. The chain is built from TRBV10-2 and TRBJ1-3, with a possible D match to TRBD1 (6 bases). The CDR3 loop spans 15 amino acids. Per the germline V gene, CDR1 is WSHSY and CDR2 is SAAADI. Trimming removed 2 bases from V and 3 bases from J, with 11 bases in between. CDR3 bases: TGCGCCAGCAGTGAGATGGCAGGGGATGGAAACACCATATATTTT. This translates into CASSEMAGDGNTIYF.

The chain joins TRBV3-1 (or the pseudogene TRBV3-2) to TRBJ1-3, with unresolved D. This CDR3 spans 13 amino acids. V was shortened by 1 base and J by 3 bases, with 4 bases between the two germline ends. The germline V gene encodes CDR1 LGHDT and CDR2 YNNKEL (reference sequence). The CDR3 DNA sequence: TGTGCCAGCAGCCAAGGAGGTGGAAACACCATATATTTT. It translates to CASSQGGGNTIYF.

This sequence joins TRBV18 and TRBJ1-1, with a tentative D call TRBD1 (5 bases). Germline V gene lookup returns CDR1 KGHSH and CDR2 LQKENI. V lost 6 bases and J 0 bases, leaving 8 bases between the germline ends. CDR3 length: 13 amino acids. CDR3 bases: TGTGCCAGCTCCGCGACAGTGAACACTGAAGCTTTCTTT. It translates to CASSATVNTEAFF.

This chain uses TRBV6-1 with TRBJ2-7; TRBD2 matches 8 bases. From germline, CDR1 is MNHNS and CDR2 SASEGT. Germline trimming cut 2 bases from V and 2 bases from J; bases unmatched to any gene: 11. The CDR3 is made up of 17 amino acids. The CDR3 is CASSESLWAGGAYEQYF. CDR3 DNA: TGTGCCAGCAGTGAATCCCTTTGGGCGGGAGGTGCCTACGAGCAGTACTTC.

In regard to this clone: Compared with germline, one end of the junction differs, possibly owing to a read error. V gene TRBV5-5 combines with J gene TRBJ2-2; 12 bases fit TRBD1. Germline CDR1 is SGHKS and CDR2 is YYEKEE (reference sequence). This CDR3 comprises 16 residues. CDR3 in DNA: TGTGCCAGCAGCTGGGGACAGGGGGCGAAAACCGGGGAGCTGTTTTTT. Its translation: CASSWGQGAKTGELFF.

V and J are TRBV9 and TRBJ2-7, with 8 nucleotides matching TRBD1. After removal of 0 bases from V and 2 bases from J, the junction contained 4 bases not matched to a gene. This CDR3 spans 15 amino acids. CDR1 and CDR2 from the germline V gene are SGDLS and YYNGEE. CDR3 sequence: CASSVGQGATYEQYF. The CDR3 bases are TGTGCCAGCAGCGTAGGGCAGGGGGCGACCTACGAGCAGTACTTC.

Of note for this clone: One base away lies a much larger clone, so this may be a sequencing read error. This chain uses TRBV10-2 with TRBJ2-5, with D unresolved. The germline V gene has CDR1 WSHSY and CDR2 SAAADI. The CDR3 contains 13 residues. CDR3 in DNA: TGCGCCAGCAGTGAGGAGCCTCAAGAGGCCCAGTACTTC. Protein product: CASSEEPQEAQYF.

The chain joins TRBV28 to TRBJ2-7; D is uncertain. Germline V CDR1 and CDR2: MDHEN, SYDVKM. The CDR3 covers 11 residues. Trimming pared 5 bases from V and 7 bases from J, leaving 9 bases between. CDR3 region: CASSPLLEQYF. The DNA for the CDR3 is TGTGCCAGCAGTCCCTTACTTGAGCAGTACTTC.

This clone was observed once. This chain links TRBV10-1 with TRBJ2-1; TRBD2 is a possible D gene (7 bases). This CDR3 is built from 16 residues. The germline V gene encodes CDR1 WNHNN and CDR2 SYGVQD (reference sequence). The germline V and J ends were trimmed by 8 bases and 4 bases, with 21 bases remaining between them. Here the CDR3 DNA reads TGCGCCAGCCTTTTGGGGGGGGGCGAACGATACAATGAGCAGTTCTTC. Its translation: CASLLGGGERYNEQFF.

In nucleotides, the CDR3 is TGTGCCTGGAGTGTAATTTCCACCTACGAGCAGTACTTC. Encoded protein: CAWSVISTYEQYF. The chain recombines TRBV30 with TRBJ2-7; D remains unclear. This CDR3 spans 13 amino acids. CDR1 and CDR2 (germline): GTSNPN, SVGIG (reference sequence). V was clipped by 0 bases and J by 2 bases, with 8 bases between them.

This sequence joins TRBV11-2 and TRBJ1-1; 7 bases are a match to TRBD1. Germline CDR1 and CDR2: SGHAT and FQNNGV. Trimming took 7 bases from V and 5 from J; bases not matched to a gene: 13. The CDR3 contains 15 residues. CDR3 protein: CASTSRGGGGTEAFF. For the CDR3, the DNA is TGTGCCAGCACCTCTCGGGGAGGGGGCGGGACTGAAGCTTTCTTT. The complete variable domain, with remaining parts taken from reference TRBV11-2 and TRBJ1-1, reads EAGVAQSPRYKIIEKRQSVAFWCNPISGHATLYWYQQILGQGPKLLIQFQNNGVVDDSQLPKDRFSAERLKGVDSTLKIQPAKLEDSAVYLCASTSRGGGGTEAFFGQGTRLTVV.

The DNA for the CDR3 is TGTGCCAGCCCCCCTTCCGGGACAGGGGTCAATCAGCCCCAGCATTTT. It yields the protein CASPPSGTGVNQPQHF. The V and J genes are TRBV28 and TRBJ1-5, with 10 bases matching TRBD1. Germline trimming cut 8 bases from V and 3 bases from J; bases unmatched to any gene: 10. CDR1 is MDHEN and CDR2 is SYDVKM in the germline V gene. This CDR3 is 16 amino acids long.

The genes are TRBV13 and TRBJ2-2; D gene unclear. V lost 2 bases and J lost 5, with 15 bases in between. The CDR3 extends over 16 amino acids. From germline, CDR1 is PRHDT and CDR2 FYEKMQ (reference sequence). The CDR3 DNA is TGTGCCAGCAGCTTAAGCAGGTTGGATCTTACCGGGGAGCTGTTTTTT. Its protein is CASSLSRLDLTGELFF.

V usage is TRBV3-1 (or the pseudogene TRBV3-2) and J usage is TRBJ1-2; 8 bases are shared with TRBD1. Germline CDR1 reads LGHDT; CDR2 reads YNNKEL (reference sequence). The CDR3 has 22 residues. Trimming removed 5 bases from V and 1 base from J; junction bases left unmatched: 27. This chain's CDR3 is CASSSSGASQRPKQGGNYGYTF. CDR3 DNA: TGTGCCAGCAGCTCGAGTGGGGCGTCCCAAAGGCCCAAACAGGGGGGTAACTATGGCTACACCTTC.

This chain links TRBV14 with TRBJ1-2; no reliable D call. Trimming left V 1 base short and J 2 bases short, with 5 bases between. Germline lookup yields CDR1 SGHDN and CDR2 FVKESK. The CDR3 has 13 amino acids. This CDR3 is CASSQVLNYGYTF. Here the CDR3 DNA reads TGTGCCAGCAGCCAAGTGCTAAACTATGGCTACACCTTC.

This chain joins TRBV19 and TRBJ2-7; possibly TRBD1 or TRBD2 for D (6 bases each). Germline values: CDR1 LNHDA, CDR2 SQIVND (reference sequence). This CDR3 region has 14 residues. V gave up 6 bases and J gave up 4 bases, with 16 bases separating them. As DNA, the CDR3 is TGTGCCAGTAGCGAGCTAGGAGGGGGATACGAGCAGTACTTC. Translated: CASSELGGGYEQYF.

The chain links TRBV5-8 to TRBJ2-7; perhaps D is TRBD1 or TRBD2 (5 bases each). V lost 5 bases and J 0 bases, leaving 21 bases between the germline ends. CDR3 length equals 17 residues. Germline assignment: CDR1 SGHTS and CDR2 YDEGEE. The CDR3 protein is CASRGRIRPIPSYEQYF. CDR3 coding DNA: TGTGCCAGCAGGGGACGGATCCGCCCCATCCCCTCCTACGAGCAGTACTTC. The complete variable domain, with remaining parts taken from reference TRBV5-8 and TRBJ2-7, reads EAGVTQSPTHLIKTRGQQATLRCSPISGHTSVYWYQQALGLGLQFLLWYDEGEERNRGNFPPRFSGRQFPNYSSELNVNALELEDSALYLCASRGRIRPIPSYEQYFGPGTRLTVT.

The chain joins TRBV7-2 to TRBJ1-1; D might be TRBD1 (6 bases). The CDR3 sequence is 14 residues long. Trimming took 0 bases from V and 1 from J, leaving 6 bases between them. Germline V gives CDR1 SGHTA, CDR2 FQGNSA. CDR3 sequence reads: CASSLATGNTEAFF. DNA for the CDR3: TGTGCCAGCAGCTTAGCGACAGGGAACACTGAAGCTTTCTTT. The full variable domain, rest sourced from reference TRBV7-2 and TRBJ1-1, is GAGVSQSPSNKVTEKGKDVELRCDPISGHTALYWYRQSLGQGLEFLIYFQGNSAPDKSGLPSDRFSAERTGGSVSTLTIQRTQQEDSAVYLCASSLATGNTEAFFGQGTRLTVV.

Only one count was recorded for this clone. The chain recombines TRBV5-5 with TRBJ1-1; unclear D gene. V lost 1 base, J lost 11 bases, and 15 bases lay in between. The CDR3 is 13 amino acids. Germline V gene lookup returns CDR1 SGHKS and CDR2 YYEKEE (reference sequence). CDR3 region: CASSLYVKGQAFF. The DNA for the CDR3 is TGTGCCAGCAGCTTGTATGTGAAGGGTCAGGCTTTCTTT.

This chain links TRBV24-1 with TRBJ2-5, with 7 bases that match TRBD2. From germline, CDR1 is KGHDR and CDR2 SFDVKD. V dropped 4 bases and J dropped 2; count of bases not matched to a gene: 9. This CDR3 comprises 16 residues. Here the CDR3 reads CATSEPRGDLQETQYF. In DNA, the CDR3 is TGTGCCACCAGTGAGCCACGGGGGGACCTACAAGAGACCCAGTACTTC.

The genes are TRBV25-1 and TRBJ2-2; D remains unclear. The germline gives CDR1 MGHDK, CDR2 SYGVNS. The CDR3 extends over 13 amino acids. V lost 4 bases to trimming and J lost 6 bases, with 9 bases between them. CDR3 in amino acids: CASSASMPGELFF. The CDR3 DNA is TGTGCCAGCAGTGCCAGTATGCCCGGGGAGCTGTTTTTT.

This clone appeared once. This CDR3 reads CASSQASAGTGRGYTF. CDR3 coding DNA: TGTGCCAGCAGCCAAGCCAGCGCCGGGACAGGGAGAGGCTACACCTTC. This rearrangement joins TRBV4-2 to TRBJ1-2; 9 bases match TRBD1. J gave up 8 bases and V 1 base, and 11 bases lay outside the gene matches. This CDR3 has 16 amino acids. Germline CDR1 is LGHNA and CDR2 is YNFKEQ.

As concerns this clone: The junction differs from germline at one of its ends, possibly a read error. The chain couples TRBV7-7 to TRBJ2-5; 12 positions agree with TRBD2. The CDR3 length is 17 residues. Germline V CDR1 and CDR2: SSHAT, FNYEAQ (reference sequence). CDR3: CASSPTLAGGLRETQYF. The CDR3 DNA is TGTGCTAGCAGCCCCACACTAGCGGGAGGTCTTAGGGAGACCCAGTACTTC.